This record concerns one TCR beta chain sequence. The length of the CDR3 is 13 residues. The V end lost 2 bases, the J end lost 6 bases, and 10 bases lay between the germline ends. Germline lookup yields CDR1 SGHTA and CDR2 FQGNSA. MiXCR, applied by TCRdb to the 5' RACE reads, yields one record per CDR3 protein. The table includes some 62,000 distinct CDR3 sequences, about 31% detected once. The rearrangement joins TRBV7-2 to TRBJ1-1; weak D call: TRBD1 (5 bases). The clonotype comes from a female donor with breast cancer. The sample taken for sequencing was tumor-infiltrating naive CD4+ T cells sorted from the breast tumor. Subset indicated: naive CD4+ T cells, CD4+CD45RA+CD25-. Written as DNA, the CDR3 is TGTGCCAGCAGCTTAAGAAGGGGATCTGAAGCTTTCTTT. Encoded protein: CASSLRRGSEAFF.